The 5 T cell receptor beta chains in this list originate from one sample, sequenced in a study of blood T cells in healthy people across ages. For the second PCR, which ran for 7 to 11 cycles, a sample-barcoded 5' primer and a J-beta primer mix were used. From the 5' RACE reads, TCRdb called clonotypes with MiXCR, one entry per CDR3 protein. The data hold approximately 810,000 distinct CDR3 sequences, with roughly 35% observed a single time. Material for sequencing was blood. The receptor set was obtained from a man between 18 and 35 years old in good health.

This clonotype was seen more than once but under ten times. The chain carries TRBV20-1 and TRBJ1-5; D perhaps matches TRBD1 (5 bases). The germline V gene has CDR1 DFQATT and CDR2 SNEGSKA (reference sequence). The ends were cut back, 5 bases at V and 3 bases at J, with 17 bases in the middle. This CDR3 region has 15 residues. The CDR3 is CSASRRGAINQPQHF. DNA of the CDR3: TGCAGTGCTTCACGGAGAGGGGCGATCAATCAGCCCCAGCATTTT.

The chain uses TRBV5-4 and TRBJ1-6; D unresolved. CDR1 is SGHNT and CDR2 is YYREEE in the germline V gene (reference sequence). The CDR3 is 13 amino acids. V was shortened by 3 bases and J by 5 bases, with 6 bases between the two germline ends. The CDR3 is CASSWRDNSPLHF. The CDR3 nucleotides read TGTGCCAGCAGCTGGCGGGATAATTCACCCCTCCACTTT.

Concerning this clonotype: This sequence may be a read error, since a much larger clone differs from it by one base. The chain carries TRBV29-1 and TRBJ2-1, with 9 bases that match TRBD1. Germline CDR1 is SQVTM and CDR2 is ANQGSEA. With 5 bases clipped from V and 6 bases from J, the junction kept 5 bases outside the gene matches. The CDR3 is 13 amino acids. CDR3 in DNA: TGCAGCGTTACACTGACAGGGGGCAATGAGCAGTTCTTC. Protein: CSVTLTGGNEQFF.

The V call is TRBV12-3 or TRBV12-4, the J call TRBJ2-1, with TRBD2 matching over 14 bases. Trimming cost V 5 bases and J 10 bases; bases outside gene matches: 13. This CDR3 contains 17 residues. The CDR3 spells CASSTGTSGGLYSEQFF. CDR3 DNA sequence: TGTGCCAGCAGTACCGGGACTAGCGGGGGATTATACAGCGAGCAGTTCTTC.

This clonotype was observed at least ten times. This chain uses TRBV4-2 with TRBJ2-1, with TRBD2 matching 8 bases. From germline, CDR1 is LGHNA and CDR2 YNFKEQ. The CDR3 has 15 residues. Trimming at V came to 0 bases and at J to 3 bases, leaving 1 base not matched to a gene. The CDR3, as DNA: TGTGCCAGCAGCCAAGAACTAGCGGTCTACAATGAGCAGTTCTTC. It specifies CASSQELAVYNEQFF.